This TCR beta chain was found in a study of CD8+CD57+ T cells in acquired aplastic anemia. Study-wide points: Overlapping CD8+ CDR3 repertoires of patients and controls contained around 30 shared sequences.

Ten or more counts support this clonotype. Antigen: not known. Genomic DNA was employed as the template in profiling TCR beta VDJ and CDR3. TCRdb fed the reads into MiXCR, producing one record per CDR3 protein. The sample carries about 200,000 distinct CDR3 sequences, 30% to 40% recorded once. The CDR3 is made up of 15 amino acids. CDR1 is SQVTM, CDR2 ANQGSEA, per germline. J lost 7 bases, V lost 5 bases, and 12 bases had no gene match. This TCR derives from a human donor in good health, serving as a control. The rearrangement links TRBV29-1 to TRBJ2-1; 9 nucleotides line up with TRBD2. The specimen sequenced was sorted CD4+, CD8+, or CD8+CD57+ T cells (not recorded which) from PBMCs. The CDR3 region is CSVYSASGNLNEQFF. The CDR3 coding sequence is TGCAGCGTTTATAGCGCTAGCGGGAATCTTAATGAGCAGTTCTTC.